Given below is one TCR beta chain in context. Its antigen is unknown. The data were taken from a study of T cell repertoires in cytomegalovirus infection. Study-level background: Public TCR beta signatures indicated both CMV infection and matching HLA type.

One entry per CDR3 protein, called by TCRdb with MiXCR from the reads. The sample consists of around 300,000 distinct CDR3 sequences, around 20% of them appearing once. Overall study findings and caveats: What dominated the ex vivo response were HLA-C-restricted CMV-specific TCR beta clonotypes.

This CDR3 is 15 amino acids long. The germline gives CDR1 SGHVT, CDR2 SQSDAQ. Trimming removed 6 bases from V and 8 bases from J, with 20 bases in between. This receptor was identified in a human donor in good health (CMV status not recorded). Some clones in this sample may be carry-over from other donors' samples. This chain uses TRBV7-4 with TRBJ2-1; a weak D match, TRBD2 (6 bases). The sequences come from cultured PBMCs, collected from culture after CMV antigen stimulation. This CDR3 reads CASREWGVESDEQFF. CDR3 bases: TGTGCCAGCAGGGAGTGGGGGGTCGAATCCGATGAGCAGTTCTTC.